Presented here are 27 T cell receptor beta chains from one specimen sequenced in a study of graft-versus-host responses after intestinal transplantation. TCRdb's table, derived via immunoSEQ multiplex PCR, lists solely in-frame clones and lacks some. The repertoire includes tens of thousands of clones, around 94% of them detected once, and 0.65% to 0.95% sits in the top ten. Here the sequenced sample was PBMCs, taken 16 days after intestinal transplant. Receptor source: a human patient who received an intestinal transplant, so some T cells may come from the graft donor.

This rearrangement joins TRBV6-6 to TRBJ2-7; TRBD1 is a possible D gene (6 bases). The CDR3 runs to 15 residues. Germline V gene lookup returns CDR1 MNHNY and CDR2 SVGAGI (reference sequence). Trimming stripped 6 bases from V and 2 bases from J, with 17 bases between. The CDR3 DNA reads TGTGCCAGCAGACAAAGACAGGTGGAAGCCTACGAGCAGTACTTC. It codes for CASRQRQVEAYEQYF.

For this clone: The junction shows a germline mismatch at one end, possibly a read error. The chain has TRBV4-1 and TRBJ2-1; 9 bases line up with TRBD2. This CDR3 contains 18 residues. Germline V lookup: CDR1 MGHRA, CDR2 YSYEKL. CDR3 amino acids: CVSSQDLAGLAGHPEQFF. Written as DNA, the CDR3 is TGCGTCAGCAGCCAAGATTTGGCGGGGCTAGCGGGACACCCGGAGCAGTTCTTC.

This chain joins TRBV7-9 and TRBJ1-2; D is possibly TRBD1 (5 bases). CDR1 and CDR2 from the germline V gene are SEHNR and FQNEAQ (reference sequence). This CDR3 is built from 13 residues. With 7 bases removed from V and 3 bases from J, the gap between germline ends came to 12 bases. CDR3 DNA sequence: TGTGCCAGCACTGGGGGGAACTACTATGGCTACACCTTC. Protein product: CASTGGNYYGYTF.

The chain is built from TRBV6-1 and TRBJ2-7; D not certain. V was pared by 7 bases and J by 0 bases, with 7 bases between. The CDR3 spans 12 residues. Germline-derived CDR1 and CDR2 are MNHNS and SASEGT. CDR3 sequence (DNA): TGTGCCAGCACCCCCAACTCCTACGAGCAGTACTTC. As protein: CASTPNSYEQYF.

The V gene is TRBV11-2, the J gene TRBJ2-5; 10 bases line up with TRBD2. The CDR3 consists of 17 residues. With V trimmed by 0 bases and J by 5 bases, 9 bases remained unmatched. The germline V gene encodes CDR1 SGHAT and CDR2 FQNNGV. The CDR3 nucleotides read TGTGCCAGCAGCTTAGACGTACTAGCGGGACTGGGGGAGACCCAGTACTTC. Protein: CASSLDVLAGLGETQYF.

This chain joins TRBV2 and TRBJ2-1, with 7 bases fitting TRBD2. Germline V gives CDR1 SNHLY, CDR2 FYNNEI. V gave up 6 bases and J gave up 7 bases; unmatched junction bases: 0. This CDR3 is built from 11 residues. In DNA, the CDR3 is TGTGCCAGCAGACTAGCGAATGAGCAGTTCTTC. This gives the protein CASRLANEQFF.

The chain combines TRBV19 with TRBJ2-7; 7 bases are shared with TRBD2. Germline lookup yields CDR1 LNHDA and CDR2 SQIVND (reference sequence). This CDR3 spans 13 amino acids. After removal of 6 bases from V and 2 bases from J, the junction contained 4 bases not matched to a gene. DNA for the CDR3: TGTGCCAGTAGCGGGAGGAAGACCTACGAGCAGTACTTC. It specifies CASSGRKTYEQYF.

CDR3 in amino acids: CASSVRPGLAGESSYNEQFF. CDR3 in DNA: TGTGCCAGTAGTGTCCGTCCGGGACTAGCGGGAGAGAGCTCCTACAATGAGCAGTTCTTC. The rearrangement links TRBV19 to TRBJ2-1; TRBD2 matches at 14 bases. This CDR3 has 20 amino acids. Germline V gene data show CDR1 as LNHDA and CDR2 as SQIVND (reference sequence). V lost 5 bases to trimming and J lost 0 bases; unmatched junction nucleotides: 12.

The rearrangement joins TRBV27 to TRBJ2-5; TRBD2 is a possible D gene (7 bases). This CDR3 region has 15 residues. The germline V and J ends were trimmed by 2 bases and 5 bases, with 15 bases remaining between them. Germline V gene sequence: CDR1 MNHEY, CDR2 SMNVEV (reference sequence). CDR3 sequence reads: CASSLEGGDWETQYF. The DNA of the CDR3 is TGTGCCAGCAGTTTAGAGGGGGGGGACTGGGAGACCCAGTACTTC.

The chain joins TRBV10-2 to TRBJ2-7, with D possibly matching TRBD2 (5 bases). Trimming removed 0 bases from V and 4 bases from J, with 7 bases in between. Per the germline V gene, CDR1 is WSHSY and CDR2 is SAAADI. The CDR3 is made up of 13 amino acids. The CDR3: CASSESSGYEQYF. CDR3 in DNA: TGCGCCAGCAGTGAGTCAAGCGGTTACGAGCAGTACTTC.

V usage is TRBV25-1 and J usage is TRBJ1-1; tentative D call: TRBD1 (5 bases). Trimming cost V 6 bases and J 2 bases, with 22 bases left between them. CDR1 MGHDK and CDR2 SYGVNS come from the germline V gene. The CDR3 length is 17 residues. The CDR3: CASRPSGGRQNNTEAFF. CDR3 coding DNA: TGTGCCAGCAGACCCTCCGGGGGAAGGCAGAATAACACTGAAGCTTTCTTT.

This clone has just one count. This rearrangement joins TRBV4-1 to TRBJ1-5, with 8 positions matching TRBD1. Germline V gives CDR1 MGHRA, CDR2 YSYEKL. The CDR3 length is 18 residues. The junction had 9 bases not matched to a gene; V was cut back by 0 bases and J by 2 bases. Here the CDR3 reads CASSQDTRGQIGNQPQHF. The CDR3 DNA is TGCGCCAGCAGCCAAGATACCAGGGGGCAAATCGGCAATCAGCCCCAGCATTTT.

This chain joins TRBV23-1 and TRBJ2-1, with 9 bases aligning to TRBD1. TRBV23-1 is flagged as an ORF with uncertain function. The CDR3 is 17 residues long. J gave up 8 bases and V 2 bases, and 13 bases lay outside the gene matches. The CDR3: CASSQPGTGTGSYEQFF. CDR3 nucleotides: TGCGCCAGCAGTCAACCCGGAACCGGGACAGGGTCGTATGAGCAGTTCTTC.

The genes are TRBV15 and TRBJ2-3; 7 nucleotides line up with TRBD2. Germline CDR1 LNHNV, CDR2 YYDKDF (reference sequence). Trimming took 2 bases from V and 0 from J; bases not matched to a gene: 11. The CDR3 totals 18 residues. In DNA, the CDR3 is TGTGCCACCAGCAGACGGAAGGGGAGGGAGTGGAGCACAGATACGCAGTATTTT. It is translated as CATSRRKGREWSTDTQYF. Full variable domain (remainder filled in from reference TRBV15 and TRBJ2-3): DAMVIQNPRYQVTQFGKPVTLSCSQTLNHNVMYWYQQKSSQAPKLLFHYYDKDFNNEADTPDNFQSRRPNTSFCFLDIRSPGLGDTAMYLCATSRRKGREWSTDTQYFGPGTRLTVL.

The chain couples TRBV2 to TRBJ2-7, with 10 positions matching TRBD1. The CDR3 length is 16 residues. Germline assignment: CDR1 SNHLY and CDR2 FYNNEI. With 4 bases clipped from V and 5 bases from J, the junction kept 11 bases outside the gene matches. CDR3 amino acids: CASSGPPRDRGDEQYF. CDR3 sequence (DNA): TGTGCCAGCAGTGGCCCCCCCCGGGACAGGGGAGACGAGCAGTACTTC.

This chain joins TRBV6-4 and TRBJ1-3; the D gene is possibly TRBD1 (6 bases). Looked up from germline, CDR1 is MRHNA and CDR2 is SNTAGT. The CDR3 has 15 residues. Trimming removed 8 bases from V and 2 bases from J, with 16 bases in between. CDR3 bases: TGTGCCAGCCCTCCCATGGGGGGCACTGGAAACACCATATATTTT. Its translation: CASPPMGGTGNTIYF.

This rearrangement joins TRBV21-1 to TRBJ2-1; the table's D call, TRBD2, was not checked against the DNA. TRBV21-1 is classified as a pseudogene. CDR3 length equals 17 residues. CDR3 region: CASSPRRGGTLGNEQFF. As DNA, the CDR3 is TGTGCCAGCAGCCCCCGTAGGGGCGGGACCCTCGGGAATGAGCAGTTCTTC.

The V and J genes are TRBV6-5 and TRBJ1-2; TRBD1 matches at 7 bases. V lost 5 bases and J lost 6; bases outside the gene matches: 6. CDR3 length: 13 residues. From germline, CDR1 is MNHEY and CDR2 SVGAGI. The CDR3 loop is CASSRQGGDGYTF. The CDR3 DNA is TGTGCCAGCAGTCGACAGGGAGGGGATGGCTACACCTTC.

The rearrangement links TRBV6-4 to TRBJ2-2, with TRBD2 matching over 8 bases. Germline V gene data show CDR1 as MRHNA and CDR2 as SNTAGT. V lost 2 bases to trimming and J lost 3 bases; unmatched junction nucleotides: 2. The CDR3 sequence is 15 residues long. DNA for the CDR3: TGTGCCAGCAGTGACACTAGCGGCCACACCGGGGAGCTGTTTTTT. As protein: CASSDTSGHTGELFF.

The rearrangement uses TRBV7-9 and TRBJ2-3, with 7 bases fitting TRBD2. The CDR3 runs 19 residues. The germline V gene has CDR1 SEHNR and CDR2 FQNEAQ (reference sequence). Trimming removed 4 bases from V and 0 bases from J; junction bases left unmatched: 16. In DNA form, the CDR3 reads TGTGCCAGCAGCTCCGCGGCCCCGGGACTACTCTCTAGCACAGATACGCAGTATTTT. Translating it yields CASSSAAPGLLSSTDTQYF.

J is TRBJ2-1 and V is TRBV7-3; TRBD2 matches 10 bases. Germline lookup yields CDR1 SGHTA and CDR2 FQGTGA. This CDR3 spans 15 amino acids. V shed 5 bases and J 7 bases; nucleotides not matched to a gene: 8. CDR3 sequence: CASSPGLAERNEQFF. For the CDR3, the DNA is TGTGCCAGCAGCCCTGGACTAGCGGAAAGGAATGAGCAGTTCTTC.

CDR3 in amino acids: CAITTGTNSYEQYF. CDR3 coding DNA: TGTGCCATCACTACAGGGACGAACTCCTACGAGCAGTACTTC. The chain employs TRBV6-5 and TRBJ2-7; D is perhaps TRBD1 (6 bases). Germline V gives CDR1 MNHEY, CDR2 SVGAGI. There are 14 residues in the CDR3. The V end lost 10 bases, the J end lost 0 bases, and 16 bases lay between the germline ends.

The chain carries TRBV9 and TRBJ2-7; the D gene is possibly TRBD1 (6 bases). Germline values: CDR1 SGDLS, CDR2 YYNGEE. V lost 3 bases and J lost 6, with 13 bases in between. The CDR3 is 13 residues long. The CDR3 reads CASSGRTGSEQYF. The CDR3 bases are TGTGCCAGCAGCGGTCGAACAGGGTCCGAGCAGTACTTC.

This rearrangement joins TRBV30 to TRBJ1-2; D is possibly TRBD1 (5 bases). The length of the CDR3 is 11 residues. Germline CDR1 and CDR2: GTSNPN and SVGIG (reference sequence). V lost 5 bases and J 2 bases, leaving 6 bases between the germline ends. CDR3 DNA sequence: TGTGCCTGGGACAGAAACTATGGCTACACCTTC. Its protein product is CAWDRNYGYTF.

The V call is TRBV27, the J call TRBJ2-5; 9 bases are shared with TRBD1. The tail of the sequence fits TRBJ2-7 better, so the J call may be wrong. Germline V CDR1 and CDR2: MNHEY, SMNVEV (reference sequence). The CDR3 is 15 amino acids. CDR3 in amino acids: CASSSLDRGYSEQYF. The CDR3 coding sequence is TGTGCCAGCAGTTCCCTGGACAGGGGATATTCCGAGCAGTACTTC.

With regard to this clone: Its ends do not fully match the called genes, so a read error is possible. The J gene is TRBJ2-7, the V gene TRBV2; D unresolved. The CDR3 is 15 amino acids. Germline V gives CDR1 SNHLY, CDR2 FYNNEI. The CDR3, as DNA: TGTGCCAGCAGAGAAGCATGGGCCGACCCTCTCGAGCAGTACTTC. This codes for CASREAWADPLEQYF.

The chain has TRBV19 and TRBJ2-1, with 8 bases fitting TRBD2. Germline CDR1 LNHDA, CDR2 SQIVND (reference sequence). The CDR3 loop spans 16 amino acids. After removal of 3 bases from V and 2 bases from J, the junction contained 6 bases not matched to a gene. CDR3 DNA sequence: TGTGCCAGTAGTATCCCCGGGAGGGTCACCTACAATGAGCAGTTCTTC. This codes for CASSIPGRVTYNEQFF.